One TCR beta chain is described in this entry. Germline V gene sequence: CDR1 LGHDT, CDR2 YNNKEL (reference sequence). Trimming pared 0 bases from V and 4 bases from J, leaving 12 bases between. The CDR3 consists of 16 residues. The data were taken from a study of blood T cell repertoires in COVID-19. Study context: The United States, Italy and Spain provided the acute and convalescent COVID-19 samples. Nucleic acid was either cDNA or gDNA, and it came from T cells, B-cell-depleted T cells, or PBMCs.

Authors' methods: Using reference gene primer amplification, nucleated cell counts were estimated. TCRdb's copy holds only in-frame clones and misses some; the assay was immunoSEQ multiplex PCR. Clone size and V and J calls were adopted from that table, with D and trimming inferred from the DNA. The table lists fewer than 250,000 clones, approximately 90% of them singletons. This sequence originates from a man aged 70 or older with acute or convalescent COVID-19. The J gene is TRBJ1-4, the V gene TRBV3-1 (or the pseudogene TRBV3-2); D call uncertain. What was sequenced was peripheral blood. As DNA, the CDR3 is TGTGCCAGCAGCCAAGATACCCGACATAATAATGAAAAACTGTTTTTT. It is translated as CASSQDTRHNNEKLFF.